Given below is one T cell receptor (beta chain) in context. Using its own MiXCR run on the RT-PCR reads, TCRdb lists one record per CDR3 protein. The sample comprises hundreds of thousands of distinct CDR3 sequences, approximately 15% of which are singletons, and 3.6% rests with the top ten. This clonotype was obtained from a female donor in good health, serving as a healthy control. The source material was memory CD4+ T cells from blood.

CDR3 coding DNA: TGTGCCAGCAGTACCAAAGGGACAGTGTCCACAGATACGCAGTATTTT. Translation gives CASSTKGTVSTDTQYF. V gene TRBV12-3 or TRBV12-4 combines with J gene TRBJ2-3; 7 bases are a match to TRBD1. V shed 5 bases, J shed 2 bases, and the junction held 10 bases outside the gene matches. The CDR3 is made up of 16 amino acids.